These T cell receptor beta chains were read from a single sample in a study of blood T cell repertoires in COVID-19. The repertoire was sequenced with immunoSEQ multiplex PCR; TCRdb's copy has only in-frame clones and lacks some. Here the sample spans some 130,000 clones, 81% being singletons. Sample: peripheral blood. These receptors were collected from a woman aged 60-75 years with active or convalescent COVID-19. Each CDR3 is given with its conserved first and last residue. The D gene is left open where the match is weak. The size entry is marked missing in some rows and otherwise reads once, few, many or a size class.

v_call	j_call	clone_size	d_call	cdr3_nt	cdr3_aa
TRBV4-1	TRBJ2-7	once	NA	TGCGCCAGCAGCCCCACTAGAAGTCCCTCCTACGAGCAGTACTTC	CASSPTRSPSYEQYF
TRBV29-1	TRBJ2-5	NA	TRBD1	TGCAGCGTTGAAGGCGCCAGGGGGTGGGAGACCCAGTACTTC	CSVEGARGWETQYF
TRBV4-2	TRBJ1-1	NA	NA	TGTGCCAGCAGCCAGGGCGCAGGGGACGGTACTGAAGCTTTCTTT	CASSQGAGDGTEAFF
TRBV2	TRBJ2-3	NA	NA	TGTGCCAGCAGTGATGGTCAGGCCTACACAGATACGCAGTATTTT	CASSDGQAYTDTQYF
TRBV30	TRBJ2-7	few	TRBD2	TGTGCCTGGAGTATGGGACTAGCGGACTACGAGCAGTACTTC	CAWSMGLADYEQYF
TRBV28	TRBJ2-7	NA	NA	TGTGCCAGCAGTTTAAGGCCACAGCCCTACGAGCAGTACTTC	CASSLRPQPYEQYF
TRBV28	TRBJ1-4	once	TRBD1	TGTGCCAGCAGATACCCAGGGGGCGCCTTTGAAAAACTGTTTTTT	CASRYPGGAFEKLFF
TRBV6-5	TRBJ2-1	NA	TRBD2	TGTGCCAGCAGTTTAACTAGCGGGAACTCCTACAATGAGCAGTTCTTC	CASSLTSGNSYNEQFF
TRBV19	TRBJ1-6	NA	NA	TGTGCCAGTTCAGGGGATTATAATTCACCCCTCCACTTT	CASSGDYNSPLHF
TRBV5-6	TRBJ1-2	NA	TRBD1	TGTGCCAGCAGCCAACCGGGACAGGGTTATGGCTACACCTTC	CASSQPGQGYGYTF
TRBV5-1	TRBJ1-1	NA	NA	TGCGCCAGCAGCTTGGCGGGGAATTCTGAAGCTTTCTTT	CASSLAGNSEAFF
TRBV6-6	TRBJ2-1	NA	TRBD2	TGTGCCAGCAGTTACTTGCGGGGGGGAAATGGGGAGCAGTTCTTC	CASSYLRGGNGEQFF
TRBV6-6	TRBJ2-3	NA	TRBD1	TGTGCCAGCCAAAGACAGGGGGTCACAGATACGCAGTATTTT	CASQRQGVTDTQYF
TRBV3-1/TRBV3-2	TRBJ2-1	NA	TRBD1	TGTGCCAGCAGCCGTTCAGGGGGCTCCTACAATGAGCAGTTCTTC	CASSRSGGSYNEQFF
TRBV5-4	TRBJ2-3	NA	TRBD2	TGTGCCAGCAGACGAGGGACTAGCGGGAGCGATACGCAGTATTTT	CASRRGTSGSDTQYF